This record covers a single TCR beta chain. Antigen specificity is unknown. Sequencing was performed with immunoSEQ multiplex PCR; in TCRdb, only in-frame clones are kept and a portion is missing. This sample has about 150,000 clones, with around 73% found just once. Every patient had relapsed following autologous stem cell transplantation, and cohorts differed in brentuximab vedotin exposure. Best response was recorded as complete response, partial response or progressive disease. The sample comes from a study of PD-1 blockade in classical Hodgkin lymphoma. The germline V gene has CDR1 MDHEN and CDR2 SYDVKM. CDR3 length: 15 amino acids. Trimming cost V 4 bases and J 5 bases; bases outside gene matches: 11. Study conclusions and caveats: Reports described newly diagnosed patients as having lower baseline TCR diversity than healthy donors. There remain no defined causes for the repertoire differences, which possibly reflect disease activity or prior therapy.

The sequence was collected from a human donor with classical Hodgkin lymphoma. This rearrangement joins TRBV28 to TRBJ2-7; 7 bases fit TRBD1. The material was peripheral blood mononuclear cells (PBMCs), obtained before the second cycle of nivolumab. DNA of the CDR3: TGTGCCAGCAGTTCCCTCTTCACAGGGGTCCACGAGCAGTACTTC. The encoded protein is CASSSLFTGVHEQYF.